A single sample gave rise to the 9 T cell receptor beta chains below, sequenced in a study of Tregs in tolerant kidney transplant recipients. The protocol was immunoSEQ multiplex PCR, while the TCRdb copy is restricted to in-frame clones and leaves out a portion. The sample lists 95,000 or so clones; over 85% were seen once. The nonmyeloablative bone marrow transplants came from related graft donors, with transient mixed chimerism. Source: CD4+ T cells from blood (PBMCs), taken 12 months after the transplant. The receptors come from a human patient who received a combined kidney and bone marrow transplant. Part of the T cell pool may stem from the graft donor.

To note about this clone: The identical CDR3 is also encoded by other nucleotide sequences in the sample. This rearrangement joins TRBV7-9 to TRBJ2-3; D is ambiguous. Looked up from germline, CDR1 is SEHNR and CDR2 is FQNEAQ (reference sequence). V was pared by 5 bases and J by 0 bases, with 3 bases between. This CDR3 is 12 amino acids long. CDR3 loop: CASSPSTDTQYF. The DNA of the CDR3 is TGTGCCAGCAGCCCTAGCACAGATACGCAGTATTTT.

This clone was seen just once. The chain links TRBV5-1 to TRBJ2-2; 12 bases match TRBD2. The V gene end was trimmed by 3 bases and the J gene end by 6 bases; junction bases not matched to a gene: 9. The CDR3 length is 17 residues. Germline V lookup: CDR1 SGHRS, CDR2 YFSETQ. The chain's CDR3 is CASSSSPSGRGAGELFF. The DNA of the CDR3 is TGCGCCAGCAGCTCCTCTCCTAGCGGGAGGGGAGCCGGGGAGCTGTTTTTT. Based on the CDR3 plus reference TRBV5-1 and TRBJ2-2, the full variable domain is KAGVTQTPRYLIKTRGQQVTLSCSPISGHRSVSWYQQTPGQGLQFLFEYFSETQRNKGNFPGRFSGRQFSNSRSEMNVSTLELGDSALYLCASSSSPSGRGAGELFFGEGSRLTVL.

V is TRBV19 and J is TRBJ2-2, with 13 bases aligning to TRBD2. The CDR3 has 17 amino acids. V was pared by 5 bases and J by 6 bases, with 9 bases of the junction left unmatched. Germline lookup yields CDR1 LNHDA and CDR2 SQIVND (reference sequence). CDR3 nucleotides: TGTGCCAGTAGTGGGACTAGCGGGAATCGTAAAGCCGGGGAGCTGTTTTTT. Protein sequence: CASSGTSGNRKAGELFF.

This clone was seen a handful of times. The chain is built from TRBV19 and TRBJ2-7; 11 positions match TRBD2. J lost 2 bases, V lost 5 bases, and 8 bases had no gene match. The CDR3 spans 16 residues. The V gene's germline CDR1 is LNHDA and CDR2 SQIVND (reference sequence). The CDR3 DNA sequence: TGTGCCAGTAGTCCTACTTCACTAGCGGGAGCCTACGAGCAGTACTTC. Translation: CASSPTSLAGAYEQYF.

The J gene is TRBJ1-2, the V gene TRBV19; D ambiguous. V lost 5 bases and J 4 bases, leaving 11 bases between the germline ends. Germline V lookup: CDR1 LNHDA, CDR2 SQIVND (reference sequence). The CDR3 runs 13 residues. For the CDR3, the DNA is TGTGCCAGTAGTCCCGGGGTTCTCTATGGCTACACCTTC. Amino acids: CASSPGVLYGYTF.

This sequence joins TRBV4-3 and TRBJ1-3; tentative D call: TRBD1 (5 bases). The ends were cut back, 0 bases at V and 4 bases at J, with 10 bases in the middle. The germline CDR1 and CDR2 sequences are LGHNA and YSLEER. CDR3 length: 15 amino acids. The CDR3 sequence is CASSQDMTAGNTIYF. The CDR3 coding sequence is TGCGCCAGCAGCCAAGATATGACAGCGGGAAACACCATATATTTT.

The V call is TRBV7-3, the J call TRBJ2-3; D is possibly TRBD2 (6 bases). Trimming removed 3 bases from V and 1 base from J, with 11 bases in between. The CDR3 contains 15 residues. The V gene's germline CDR1 is SGHTA and CDR2 FQGTGA. Written as DNA, the CDR3 is TGTGCCAGCAGCTTGTATAGCGGCCGCACAGATACGCAGTATTTT. As protein: CASSLYSGRTDTQYF.

The V gene is TRBV7-2, the J gene TRBJ2-3; perhaps TRBD1 as D (6 bases). Trimming took 4 bases from V and 6 from J, leaving 17 bases between them. Germline lookup yields CDR1 SGHTA and CDR2 FQGNSA. The CDR3 is 15 amino acids. CDR3 region: CASSSPRGSRDTQYF. Written as DNA, the CDR3 is TGTGCCAGCAGCTCCCCTAGGGGGAGCAGGGATACGCAGTATTTT.

The chain has TRBV29-1 and TRBJ2-1, with D perhaps TRBD2 (5 bases). Germline-derived CDR1 and CDR2 are SQVTM and ANQGSEA. This CDR3 comprises 15 residues. V lost 6 bases to trimming and J lost 3 bases, with 18 bases between them. This CDR3 is CSVPTHSGSYNEQFF. The DNA for the CDR3 is TGCAGCGTGCCGACCCATAGTGGGAGCTACAATGAGCAGTTCTTC.